A selection of T cell receptor beta chains follows, all from one sample in a study of radiotherapy plus CTLA-4 blockade in lung cancer. Measured with immunoSEQ multiplex PCR; TCRdb has only the in-frame clones, and not every one. The repertoire holds about 14,000 clones, around three quarters seen once, with 46% in the top ten. The sequencing here drew on peripheral blood, taken from a patient treated with radiotherapy plus ipilimumab. Source of these receptors: a human donor with non-small cell lung cancer whose response to radiotherapy plus ipilimumab could not be evaluated. Both conserved end residues are part of each CDR3. A D gene is named only where the DNA matches it firmly. The size field is filled for only some rows; it gives once, few, many or a size class.

NA | NA | TRBJ2-1 | TRBV5-1 | TGCGCCAGCGCCACTGCTCCGGGACACAACAATGAGCAGTTCTTC | CASATAPGHNNEQFF
NA | NA | TRBJ2-5 | TRBV5-4 | TGTGCCACGAGCGGACCGCAGAGTAGGGAGACCCAGTACTTC | CATSGPQSRETQYF
TRBD1 | few | TRBJ1-4 | TRBV30 | TGTGCCTGGAGTGGACAGGGCATCGGAAAACTGTTTTTT | CAWSGQGIGKLFF
TRBD1 | NA | TRBJ1-2 | TRBV6-5 | TGTGCCAGCAGAAGGGGGACAGAAGGGAACTATGGCTACACCTTC | CASRRGTEGNYGYTF
TRBD1 | NA | TRBJ2-5 | TRBV5-1 | TGCGCCAGCAGCTTGATCAGACAGGGAGAGACCCAGTACTTC | CASSLIRQGETQYF
NA | few | TRBJ1-4 | TRBV14 | TGTGCCAGCAGCCAAGACTCGACAGGCCTCCGTAGGGAAAAACTGTTTTTT | CASSQDSTGLRREKLFF
NA | NA | TRBJ2-5 | TRBV10-3 | TGTGCCATCAGTGGGAGTGTAGGCAGGGAAGAGACCCAGTACTTC | CAISGSVGREETQYF
NA | NA | TRBJ1-2 | TRBV10-3 | TGTGCCATCATGGCCGGAGGAGGGGAGGTCTATGGCTACACCTTC | CAIMAGGGEVYGYTF
TRBD1 | NA | TRBJ1-1 | TRBV7-9 | TGTGCCAGCAGCTTAGTTATAGGGACAGGGAGTAAAGCTTTCTTT | CASSLVIGTGSKAFF
NA | few | TRBJ1-1 | TRBV5-4 | TGTGCCAGCAGCTCTAGAGAAGAGAGTGAAGCTTTCTTT | CASSSREESEAFF
TRBD2 | once | TRBJ2-1 | TRBV6-1 | TGTGCCAGCAGTGAACTAGCGGGGGGCTACAATGAGCAGTTCTTC | CASSELAGGYNEQFF
NA | NA | TRBJ1-2 | TRBV4-3 | TGCGCCAGCAGCCAAGGCAGGGGCGGCTACACCTTC | CASSQGRGGYTF
NA | once | TRBJ2-1 | TRBV9 | TGTGCCAGCAGCGCTACCAGAACTACTTTAGACTACAATGAGCAGTTCTTC | CASSATRTTLDYNEQFF
NA | NA | TRBJ1-1 | TRBV9 | TGTGCCAGCAGCGTAGGTGCGGGTGGGAACACTGAAGCTTTCTTT | CASSVGAGGNTEAFF
TRBD2 | NA | TRBJ2-3 | TRBV28 | TGTGCCAGCAGTAGGGCTAGCGGGGGGGGGACGCAGTATTTT | CASSRASGGGTQYF
NA | few | TRBJ1-1 | TRBV5-8 | TGTGCCAGCAGCGTGACAGGGAACACTGAAGCTTTCTTT | CASSVTGNTEAFF
TRBD1 | NA | TRBJ1-5 | TRBV19 | TGTGCCAGTAGTATACTAGGGACAGGCAATCAGCCCCAGCATTTT | CASSILGTGNQPQHF
NA | NA | TRBJ1-2 | TRBV2 | TGTGCCAGCAGTGAACAAGGGGTACCTAACTATGGCTACACCTTC | CASSEQGVPNYGYTF
TRBD1 | medium-sized | TRBJ1-6 | TRBV6-5 | TGTGCCAGCAGCCGCCCGGACAGGGGAACCTCACCCCTCCACTTT | CASSRPDRGTSPLHF
NA | NA | TRBJ1-5 | TRBV7-9 | TGTGCCAGCAGTGGAGAATGGGTAGTCGGGGTGAGCAATCAGCCCCAGCATTTT | CASSGEWVVGVSNQPQHF
NA | NA | TRBJ1-2 | TRBV7-8 | TGTGCCAGCACCGTGGGCGCAGGGGAGAAAGGAGGCTACACCTTC | CASTVGAGEKGGYTF
NA | NA | TRBJ2-7 | TRBV2 | TGTGCCAGCAGTGAGGGGACTGGGGTGGGCGAGCAGTACTTC | CASSEGTGVGEQYF
TRBD1 | NA | TRBJ1-2 | TRBV5-4 | TGTGCCAGCAGGGAACAGGGGGCTAACTATGGCTACACCTTC | CASREQGANYGYTF
NA | NA | TRBJ2-7 | TRBV6-1 | TGTGCCAGCAACCATAGGGGTTCCTACGAGCAGTACTTC | CASNHRGSYEQYF
TRBD2 | NA | TRBJ2-1 | TRBV5-1 | TGCGCCAGCAGCTTGGCTACTAGCGGGGGAACTGAGCAGTTCTTC | CASSLATSGGTEQFF
NA | NA | TRBJ1-3 | TRBV5-4 | TGTGCCAGCAGCTTGGGGTTAGCCGGAAACACCATATATTTT | CASSLGLAGNTIYF
NA | NA | TRBJ1-5 | TRBV6-4 | TGTGCCAGCAGTGACGGCGACACGAATCAGCCCCAGCATTTT | CASSDGDTNQPQHF
TRBD1 | NA | TRBJ1-1 | TRBV11-2 | TGTGCCAGCACCCTTAACAGGGGGAGGGACACTGAAGCTTTCTTT | CASTLNRGRDTEAFF